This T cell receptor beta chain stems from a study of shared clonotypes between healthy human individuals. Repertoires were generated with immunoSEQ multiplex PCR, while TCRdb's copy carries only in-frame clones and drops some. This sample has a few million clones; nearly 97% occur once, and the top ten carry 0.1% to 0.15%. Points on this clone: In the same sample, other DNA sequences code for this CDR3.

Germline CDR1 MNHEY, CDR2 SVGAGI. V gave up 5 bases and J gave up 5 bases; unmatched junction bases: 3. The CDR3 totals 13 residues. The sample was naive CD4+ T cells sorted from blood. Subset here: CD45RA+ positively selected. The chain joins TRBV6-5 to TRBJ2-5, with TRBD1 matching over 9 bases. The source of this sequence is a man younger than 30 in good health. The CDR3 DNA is TGTGCCAGCAGTACAGGGGGCCGGGAGACCCAGTACTTC. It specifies CASSTGGRETQYF.